The 3 T cell receptor beta chains listed next were all sequenced from one sample in a study of cytomegalovirus exposure and HLA in healthy donors. The study ran its PCR with 60 Vbeta and 13 Jbeta primers. The table came from immunoSEQ multiplex PCR; TCRdb's copy has only in-frame clones and leaves some out. The sample lists 150,000 or so clones, 70% to 80% occurring once. The specimen sequenced was PBMCs. These receptors were collected from a woman in her thirties or forties in good health and CMV-seronegative.

The chain is built from TRBV5-4 and TRBJ2-5; 7 nucleotides line up with TRBD2. The CDR3 totals 17 residues. Trimming at V came to 0 bases and at J to 1 base, leaving 9 bases not matched to a gene. Germline V gene data show CDR1 as SGHNT and CDR2 as YYREEE (reference sequence). CDR3 residues: CASSLVGDGRLQETQYF. In DNA form, the CDR3 reads TGTGCCAGCAGCTTGGTGGGAGACGGGAGGCTCCAAGAGACCCAGTACTTC.

This clone was seen only a few times. V is TRBV28 and J is TRBJ2-7; D perhaps matches TRBD2 (6 bases). Germline V gives CDR1 MDHEN, CDR2 SYDVKM. CDR3 length: 14 amino acids. The V and J ends lost 3 bases and 2 bases respectively, with 11 bases between them. Written as DNA, the CDR3 is TGTGCCAGCAGTTTGGCGGGAAGTGCCTACGAGCAGTACTTC. This sequence encodes CASSLAGSAYEQYF.

In this sample, this clone turned up once. V gene TRBV5-1 combines with J gene TRBJ2-3; D may be TRBD2 (6 bases). Trimming cost V 1 base and J 1 base, with 7 bases left between them. This CDR3 has 14 residues. Per the germline V gene, CDR1 is SGHRS and CDR2 is YFSETQ. The CDR3 here is CASSLSGGTDTQYF. CDR3 DNA sequence: TGCGCCAGCAGCTTGTCGGGAGGCACAGATACGCAGTATTTT.